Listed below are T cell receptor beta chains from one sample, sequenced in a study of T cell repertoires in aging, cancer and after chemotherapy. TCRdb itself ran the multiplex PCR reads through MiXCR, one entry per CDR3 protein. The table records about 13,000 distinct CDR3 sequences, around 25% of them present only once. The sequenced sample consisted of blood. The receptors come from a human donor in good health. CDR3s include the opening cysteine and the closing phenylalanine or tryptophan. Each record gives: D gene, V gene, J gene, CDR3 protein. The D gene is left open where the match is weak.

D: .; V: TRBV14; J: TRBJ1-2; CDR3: CASSQVRGSGGYTF
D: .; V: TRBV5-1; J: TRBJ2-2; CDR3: CASSIGPPTGELFF
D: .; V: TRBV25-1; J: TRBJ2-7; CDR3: CASSGPLGFYEQYF
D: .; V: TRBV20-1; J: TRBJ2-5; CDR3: CSARRGGRETQYF
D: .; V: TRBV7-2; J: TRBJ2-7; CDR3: CASSPGTTRGARYEQYF
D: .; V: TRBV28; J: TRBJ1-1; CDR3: CASSSTGMNTEAFF
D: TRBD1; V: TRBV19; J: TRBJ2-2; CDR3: CAGRQGANTGELFF
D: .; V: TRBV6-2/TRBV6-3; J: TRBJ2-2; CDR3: CASSYSFSTTNTGELFF
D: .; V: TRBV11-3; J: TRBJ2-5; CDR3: CASSLVAYPTQYF
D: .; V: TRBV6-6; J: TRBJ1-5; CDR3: CASSLGDPQHF
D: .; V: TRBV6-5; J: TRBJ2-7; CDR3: CASSYGRAFYEQYF
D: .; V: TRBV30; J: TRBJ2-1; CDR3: CAWSVWSVGDYNEQFF
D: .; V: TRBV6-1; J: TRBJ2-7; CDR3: CASSEAYNREQYF
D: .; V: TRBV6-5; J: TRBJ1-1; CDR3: CASSYKEGKGSTEAFF
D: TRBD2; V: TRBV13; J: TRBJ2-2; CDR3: CASSSGLAETTGELFF
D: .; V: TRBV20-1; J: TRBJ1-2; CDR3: CSARGRAGGYTF
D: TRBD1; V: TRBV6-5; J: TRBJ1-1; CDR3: CASTLTGMTEAFF
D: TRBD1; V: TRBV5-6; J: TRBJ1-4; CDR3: CASSFKGQDEKLFF
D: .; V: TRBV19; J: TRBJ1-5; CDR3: CASSMAGSGNQPQHF
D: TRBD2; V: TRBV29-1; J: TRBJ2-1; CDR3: CSTEGLASNEQFF
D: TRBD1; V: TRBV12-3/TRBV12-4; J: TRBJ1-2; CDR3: CASTESGQNYGYTF
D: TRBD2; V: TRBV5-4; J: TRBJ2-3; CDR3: CASSFLTSVADTQYF
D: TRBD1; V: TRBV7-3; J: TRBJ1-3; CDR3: CASSAGDSPGNTIYF